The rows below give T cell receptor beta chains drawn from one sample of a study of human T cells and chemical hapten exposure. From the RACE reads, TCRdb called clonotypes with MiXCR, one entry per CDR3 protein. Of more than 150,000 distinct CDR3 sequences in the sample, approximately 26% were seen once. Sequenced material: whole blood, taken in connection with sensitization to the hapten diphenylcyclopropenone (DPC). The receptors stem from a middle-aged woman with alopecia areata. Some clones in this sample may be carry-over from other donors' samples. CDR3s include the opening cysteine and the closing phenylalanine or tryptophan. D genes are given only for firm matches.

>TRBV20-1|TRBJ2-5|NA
CSARIPGYQETQYF
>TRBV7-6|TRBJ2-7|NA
CAPTGQGNEQYF
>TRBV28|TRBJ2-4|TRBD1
CASSPGGARAKNIQYF
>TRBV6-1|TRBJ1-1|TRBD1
CATHPYRGEAFF
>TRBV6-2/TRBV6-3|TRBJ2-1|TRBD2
CASSRTSGNNEQFF
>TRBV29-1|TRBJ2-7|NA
CSVAGDNSYEQYF
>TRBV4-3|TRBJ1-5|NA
CASSQDLSQRPQHF
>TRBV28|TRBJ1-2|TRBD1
CASMPGQGAGGYTF
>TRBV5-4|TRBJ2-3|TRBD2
CASSQPAGGPGTDTQYF
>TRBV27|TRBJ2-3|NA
CASRIQGSTDTQYF
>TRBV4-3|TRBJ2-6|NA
CASSQGTTAGANVLTF
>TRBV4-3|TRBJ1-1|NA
CASSQDYANTEAFF
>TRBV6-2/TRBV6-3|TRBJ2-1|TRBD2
CASRDRGGSYNEQFF
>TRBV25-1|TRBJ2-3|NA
CASSGRYTDTQYF
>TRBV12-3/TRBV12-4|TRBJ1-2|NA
CASSFRENYGYTF